This passage covers 23 T cell receptor beta chains from one sample sequenced in a study of radiation and T cells in renal cell carcinoma. TCRdb's copy holds only in-frame clones and misses some; the assay was immunoSEQ multiplex PCR. The profile shows 120,000 to 150,000 clones, 75% to 90% of them singletons. Documented time point: blood 4 weeks post-SBRT, at nephrectomy. As to treatment: 15 Gy SBRT to primary tumor, nephrectomy 4 weeks later. This sample comprised blood, obtained from a patient whose treatment included radiotherapy and nephrectomy. The source is a woman aged 45 to 65 with renal cell carcinoma.

This chain uses TRBV4-1 with TRBJ2-1, with a tentative D call TRBD2 (6 bases). Trimming took off 1 base at V and 8 bases at J, with 9 bases between the two ends. Germline V gene sequence: CDR1 MGHRA, CDR2 YSYEKL. The CDR3 length is 13 residues. The CDR3 DNA sequence: TGCGCCAGCAGCCAAGGACTAGTCTATGAGCAGTTCTTC. This gives the protein CASSQGLVYEQFF.

This chain joins TRBV14 and TRBJ2-5; tentative D call: TRBD2 (6 bases). Germline loops: CDR1 SGHDN, CDR2 FVKESK. Trimming took off 1 base at V and 9 bases at J, with 18 bases between the two ends. This CDR3 region has 15 residues. The chain's CDR3 is CASSQGWHAGGAQYF. The DNA of the CDR3 is TGTGCCAGCAGCCAAGGGTGGCACGCCGGGGGTGCCCAGTACTTC. The full variable domain, completed using reference TRBV14 and TRBJ2-5, is EAGVTQFPSHSVIEKGQTVTLRCDPISGHDNLYWYRRVMGKEIKFLLHFVKESKQDESGMPNNRFLAERTGGTYSTLKVQPAELEDSGVYFCASSQGWHAGGAQYFGPGTRLLVL.

In this sample, this clone turned up once. The chain is built from TRBV5-4 and TRBJ2-1; the D gene is possibly TRBD2 (5 bases). CDR1 is SGHNT, CDR2 YYREEE, per germline (reference sequence). Trimming took off 4 bases at V and 0 bases at J, with 11 bases between the two ends. CDR3 size: 15 residues. The CDR3, as DNA: TGTGCCAGCAGCCCCCCACGGGGCTCCTACAATGAGCAGTTCTTC. Amino acid sequence: CASSPPRGSYNEQFF.

This clone was found a few times. In DNA, the CDR3 is TGTGCCAGCAGCTTGACAGGCGAGCAGTACTTC. It encodes CASSLTGEQYF. The J gene is TRBJ2-7, the V gene TRBV5-4; D perhaps matches TRBD1 (5 bases). CDR1 and CDR2 (germline): SGHNT, YYREEE (reference sequence). Trimming shortened V by 1 base and J by 6 bases, and 5 bases separated the two germline ends. The CDR3 runs to 11 residues.

CDR3 sequence reads: CASSPRGFEEKLFF. CDR3 coding DNA: TGTGCCAGCAGCCCCAGGGGGTTCGAAGAAAAACTGTTTTTT. J is TRBJ1-4 and V is TRBV6-5, with TRBD1 identical over 7 bases. The ends lost 6 bases at V and 8 bases at J; junction bases unmatched: 9. This CDR3 spans 14 amino acids. CDR1 and CDR2 from the germline V gene are MNHEY and SVGAGI.

CDR3 DNA sequence: TGTGCCAGTAGTGGCCGGACAGGGGGCCCCTACGAGCAGTACTTC. Amino acid sequence: CASSGRTGGPYEQYF. The chain employs TRBV19 and TRBJ2-7, with 11 bases aligning to TRBD1. From germline, CDR1 is LNHDA and CDR2 SQIVND (reference sequence). V lost 5 bases, J lost 2 bases, and 5 bases stayed unmatched. CDR3 length equals 15 residues.

CDR3 DNA: TGCGCCAGCAGCCAATTGGTCAGGACAGGGGGACTAGCCGGAGGGGAGACCCAGTACTTC. This codes for CASSQLVRTGGLAGGETQYF. This rearrangement joins TRBV4-1 to TRBJ2-5; TRBD1 might be the D (10 bases). Trimming took off 2 bases at V and 5 bases at J, with 30 bases between the two ends. Germline V CDR1 and CDR2: MGHRA, YSYEKL. The CDR3 runs to 20 residues.

The chain has TRBV11-2 and TRBJ2-7; 12 nucleotides align to TRBD2. With V trimmed by 4 bases and J by 7 bases, 8 bases remained unmatched. The CDR3 consists of 15 residues. Germline assignment: CDR1 SGHAT and CDR2 FQNNGV. The CDR3 DNA reads as TGTGCCAGCAGCTACAGGACTAGCGGGACTGGAGAGCAGTACTTC. Its translation: CASSYRTSGTGEQYF.

The chain couples TRBV18 to TRBJ1-6; the match to TRBD1 covers 9 bases. Trimming cost V 3 bases and J 5 bases; bases outside gene matches: 11. Germline values: CDR1 KGHSH, CDR2 LQKENI. This CDR3 is 18 amino acids long. The chain's CDR3 is CASSPGLQGALNNSPLHF. The CDR3 coding sequence is TGTGCCAGCTCACCGGGATTACAGGGGGCCCTCAATAATTCACCCCTCCACTTT.

The chain has TRBV5-1 and TRBJ1-2, with D possibly being TRBD1 (6 bases). Germline values: CDR1 SGHRS, CDR2 YFSETQ. The V and J ends lost 4 bases and 8 bases respectively, with 18 bases between them. The CDR3 has 14 residues. The CDR3 region is CASSPRGGAEGYTF. CDR3 DNA sequence: TGCGCCAGCAGCCCACGGGGGGGCGCGGAGGGCTACACCTTC.

The V and J genes are TRBV18 and TRBJ1-3; no clear D gene. V lost 2 bases and J 0 bases, leaving 11 bases between the germline ends. The CDR3 loop spans 16 amino acids. Per the germline V gene, CDR1 is KGHSH and CDR2 is LQKENI. The DNA of the CDR3 is TGTGCCAGCTCACCAATGGGCTTAAGCTCTGGAAACACCATATATTTT. This translates into CASSPMGLSSGNTIYF.

This chain uses TRBV10-1 with TRBJ2-7; D may be TRBD1 or TRBD2 (5 bases each). V gave up 5 bases and J gave up 7 bases, with 18 bases separating them. The germline gives CDR1 WNHNN, CDR2 SYGVQD (reference sequence). The CDR3 is made up of 14 amino acids. The CDR3: CASSSGTPAQEQYF. CDR3 in DNA: TGCGCCAGCAGTTCCGGGACCCCAGCCCAAGAGCAGTACTTC.

The CDR3 is CASTDTGRSSYEQYF. For the CDR3, the DNA is TGTGCCAGCACCGATACGGGACGGAGCTCCTACGAGCAGTACTTC. The V call is TRBV5-8, the J call TRBJ2-7; D could derive from TRBD1 or TRBD2 (5 bases each). The CDR3 covers 15 residues. V lost 6 bases and J 0 bases, leaving 16 bases between the germline ends. CDR1 and CDR2 (germline): SGHTS, YDEGEE.

V and J are TRBV6-5 and TRBJ2-7; maybe TRBD2 (7 bases). Per the germline V gene, CDR1 is MNHEY and CDR2 is SVGAGI. CDR3 length: 14 amino acids. With 10 bases removed from V and 2 bases from J, the gap between germline ends came to 18 bases. The CDR3 is CATRRGGGTYEQYF. CDR3 DNA: TGTGCCACCCGTAGGGGGGGAGGCACCTACGAGCAGTACTTC.

V usage is TRBV5-6 and J usage is TRBJ1-1, with D possibly matching TRBD1 (5 bases). This CDR3 comprises 14 residues. Germline V gene lookup returns CDR1 SGHDT and CDR2 YYEEEE. Trimming cost V 0 bases and J 4 bases, with 10 bases left between them. The CDR3 region is CASSLAGGGTEAFF. In DNA, the CDR3 is TGTGCCAGCAGCTTGGCTGGGGGAGGCACTGAAGCTTTCTTT.

This chain connects TRBV7-2 to TRBJ1-3, with unresolved D. V was shortened by 4 bases and J by 2 bases, with 3 bases between the two germline ends. CDR1 is SGHTA and CDR2 is FQGNSA in the germline V gene. This CDR3 spans 12 amino acids. This CDR3 reads CASSSTGNTIYF. DNA of the CDR3: TGTGCCAGCAGCTCGACTGGAAACACCATATATTTT. The whole variable domain, remainder taken from reference TRBV7-2 and TRBJ1-3, is GAGVSQSPSNKVTEKGKDVELRCDPISGHTALYWYRQSLGQGLEFLIYFQGNSAPDKSGLPSDRFSAERTGGSVSTLTIQRTQQEDSAVYLCASSSTGNTIYFGEGSWLTVV.

This chain joins TRBV6-1 and TRBJ1-1; no clear D. V gave up 4 bases and J gave up 0 bases, with 9 bases separating them. The CDR3 sequence is 14 residues long. In germline, CDR1 is MNHNS, CDR2 SASEGT. CDR3 DNA: TGTGCCAGCAGTGTCGGAGGACTGAACACTGAAGCTTTCTTT. It codes for CASSVGGLNTEAFF.

This clone occurred once. The rearrangement joins TRBV7-2 to TRBJ1-3; 7 bases are shared with TRBD1. The CDR3 is 16 amino acids. Germline V CDR1 and CDR2: SGHTA, FQGNSA. J lost 2 bases, V lost 1 base, and 5 bases had no gene match. CDR3 in amino acids: CASSLGGQGAGNTIYF. Here the CDR3 DNA reads TGTGCCAGCAGCTTAGGCGGTCAGGGGGCTGGAAACACCATATATTTT.

This clone was picked up a small number of times. The CDR3, as DNA: TGTGCCAGCAGTGAAAGGGCAGGGGTTTCTTATGGCTACACCTTC. Protein: CASSERAGVSYGYTF. The chain links TRBV2 to TRBJ1-2; possible D gene TRBD1, 6 bases. Trimming took off 2 bases at V and 5 bases at J, with 15 bases between the two ends. Germline lookup yields CDR1 SNHLY and CDR2 FYNNEI. This CDR3 spans 15 amino acids.

The chain carries TRBV5-5 and TRBJ2-2, with D perhaps given as TRBD1 or TRBD2 (6 bases each). Per the germline V gene, CDR1 is SGHKS and CDR2 is YYEKEE (reference sequence). The CDR3 is 16 amino acids. The V gene lost 6 bases and the J gene lost 0 bases, with 15 bases spanning the gap. The CDR3 nucleotides read TGTGCCAGCACCCCACCCGGGGGCGCGAACACCGGGGAGCTGTTTTTT. This encodes CASTPPGGANTGELFF.

This rearrangement joins TRBV7-9 to TRBJ2-4; D is perhaps TRBD2 (5 bases). V shed 2 bases and J shed 0 bases, with 11 bases lying between them. Germline V lookup: CDR1 SEHNR, CDR2 FQNEAQ (reference sequence). The CDR3 is made up of 16 amino acids. In DNA, the CDR3 is TGTGCCAGCAGCTTAACGGGCGGAGGAGCCAAAAACATTCAGTACTTC. As protein: CASSLTGGGAKNIQYF.

J is TRBJ2-5 and V is TRBV7-6; D unresolved. V was pared by 5 bases and J by 2 bases, with 9 bases between. The CDR3 runs to 13 residues. Germline V lookup: CDR1 SGHVS, CDR2 FNYEAQ. In DNA, the CDR3 is TGTGCCAGCAGCCATCCAACGCAAGAGACCCAGTACTTC. This translates into CASSHPTQETQYF.

The chain combines TRBV7-2 with TRBJ2-5; D remains ambiguous. The CDR3 runs to 14 residues. V was trimmed by 2 bases and J by 2 bases, leaving 9 bases between them. Germline V gene sequence: CDR1 SGHTA, CDR2 FQGNSA. CDR3 DNA: TGTGCCAGCAGCTTACTAACACAGCAAGAGACCCAGTACTTC. This codes for CASSLLTQQETQYF.